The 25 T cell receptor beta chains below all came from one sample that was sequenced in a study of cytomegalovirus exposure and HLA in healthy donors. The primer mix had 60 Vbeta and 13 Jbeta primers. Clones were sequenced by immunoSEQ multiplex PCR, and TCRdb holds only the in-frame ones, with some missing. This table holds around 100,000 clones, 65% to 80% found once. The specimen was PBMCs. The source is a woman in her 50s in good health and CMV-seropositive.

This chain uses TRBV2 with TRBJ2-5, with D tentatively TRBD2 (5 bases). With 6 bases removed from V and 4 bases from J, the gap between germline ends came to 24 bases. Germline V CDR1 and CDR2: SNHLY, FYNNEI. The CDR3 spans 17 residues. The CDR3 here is CASSPSQASMGRETQYF. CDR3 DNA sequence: TGTGCCAGCAGCCCAAGTCAGGCTAGTATGGGGAGAGAGACCCAGTACTTC.

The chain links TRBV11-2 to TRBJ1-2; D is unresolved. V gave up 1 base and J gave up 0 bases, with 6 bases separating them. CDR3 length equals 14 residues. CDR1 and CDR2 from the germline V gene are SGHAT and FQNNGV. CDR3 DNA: TGTGCCAGCAGCTTAGTAGCGGCTAACTATGGCTACACCTTC. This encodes CASSLVAANYGYTF.

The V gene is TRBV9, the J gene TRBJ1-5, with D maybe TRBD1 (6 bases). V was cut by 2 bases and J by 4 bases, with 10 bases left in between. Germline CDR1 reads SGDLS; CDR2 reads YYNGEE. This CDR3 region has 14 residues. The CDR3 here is CASSVDSANQPQHF. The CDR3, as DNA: TGTGCCAGCAGCGTGGACAGCGCTAATCAGCCCCAGCATTTT.

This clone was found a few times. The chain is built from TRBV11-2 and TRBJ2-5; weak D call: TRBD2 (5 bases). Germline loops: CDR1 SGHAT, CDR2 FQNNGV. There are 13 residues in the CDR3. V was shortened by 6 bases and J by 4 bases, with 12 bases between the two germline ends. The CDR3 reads CASRGRLRETQYF. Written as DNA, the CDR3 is TGTGCCAGCAGGGGTCGACTACGAGAGACCCAGTACTTC.

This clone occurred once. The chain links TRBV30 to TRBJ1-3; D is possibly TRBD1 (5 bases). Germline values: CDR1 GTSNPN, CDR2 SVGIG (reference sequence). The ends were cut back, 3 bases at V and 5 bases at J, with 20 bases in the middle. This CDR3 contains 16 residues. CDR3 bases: TGTGCCTGGAGAGGGGTTATAGGGGAAAAGAGAAACACCATATATTTT. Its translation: CAWRGVIGEKRNTIYF.

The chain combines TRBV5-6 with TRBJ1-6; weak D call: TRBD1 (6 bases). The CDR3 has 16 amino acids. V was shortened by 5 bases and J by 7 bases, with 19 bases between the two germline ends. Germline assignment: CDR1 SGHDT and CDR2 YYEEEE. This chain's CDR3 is CASSLGGLAKNSPLHF. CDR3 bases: TGTGCCAGCAGTCTAGGGGGTTTGGCCAAGAATTCACCCCTCCACTTT.

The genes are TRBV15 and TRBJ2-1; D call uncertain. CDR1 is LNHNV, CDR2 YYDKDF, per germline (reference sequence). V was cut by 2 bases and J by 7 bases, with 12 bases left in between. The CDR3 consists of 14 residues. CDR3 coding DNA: TGTGCCACCAGCAGACTCACCCTCGGTAATGAGCAGTTCTTC. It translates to CATSRLTLGNEQFF.

The CDR3 DNA sequence: TGCGCCAGCAGTAGCACGGGACAGGGTGGGACAGATACGCAGTATTTT. This gives the protein CASSSTGQGGTDTQYF. The chain is built from TRBV5-1 and TRBJ2-3; 9 bases line up with TRBD1. This CDR3 region has 16 residues. The germline V gene encodes CDR1 SGHRS and CDR2 YFSETQ. V lost 5 bases and J lost 3; bases outside the gene matches: 10.

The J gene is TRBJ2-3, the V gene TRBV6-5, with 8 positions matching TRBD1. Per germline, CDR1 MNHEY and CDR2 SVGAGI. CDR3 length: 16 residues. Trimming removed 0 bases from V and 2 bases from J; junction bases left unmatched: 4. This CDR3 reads CASSYSQGANTDTQYF. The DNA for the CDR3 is TGTGCCAGCAGTTACTCTCAGGGGGCGAACACAGATACGCAGTATTTT.

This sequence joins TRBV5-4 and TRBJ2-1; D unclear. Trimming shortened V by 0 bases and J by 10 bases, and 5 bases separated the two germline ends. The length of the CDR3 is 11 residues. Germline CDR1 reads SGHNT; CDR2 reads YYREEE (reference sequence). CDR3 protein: CASSLEQEQFF. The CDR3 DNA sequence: TGTGCCAGCAGCTTGGAACAGGAGCAGTTCTTC.

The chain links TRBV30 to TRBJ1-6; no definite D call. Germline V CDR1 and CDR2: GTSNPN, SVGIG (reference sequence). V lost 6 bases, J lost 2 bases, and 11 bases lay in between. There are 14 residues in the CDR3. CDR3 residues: CACWTEAYNSPLHF. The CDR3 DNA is TGTGCCTGTTGGACGGAGGCCTATAATTCACCCCTCCACTTT.

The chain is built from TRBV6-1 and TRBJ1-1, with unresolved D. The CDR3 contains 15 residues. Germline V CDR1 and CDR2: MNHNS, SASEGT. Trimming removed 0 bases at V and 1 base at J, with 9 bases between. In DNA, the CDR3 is TGTGCCAGCAGTGAAGCGAGAGCATCGAACACTGAAGCTTTCTTT. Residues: CASSEARASNTEAFF.

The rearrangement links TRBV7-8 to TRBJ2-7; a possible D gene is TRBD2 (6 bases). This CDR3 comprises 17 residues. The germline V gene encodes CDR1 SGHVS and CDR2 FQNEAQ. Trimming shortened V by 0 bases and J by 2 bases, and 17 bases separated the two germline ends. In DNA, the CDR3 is TGTGCCAGCAGCTTAGCCCGCCGGGGGAGTCGGACCTACGAGCAGTACTTC. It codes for CASSLARRGSRTYEQYF.

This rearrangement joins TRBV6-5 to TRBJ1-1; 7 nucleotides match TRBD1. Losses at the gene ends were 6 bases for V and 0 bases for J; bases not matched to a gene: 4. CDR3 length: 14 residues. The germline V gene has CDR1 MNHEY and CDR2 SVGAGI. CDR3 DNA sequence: TGTGCCAGCAGAACCGGGACAGTGAACACTGAAGCTTTCTTT. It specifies CASRTGTVNTEAFF.

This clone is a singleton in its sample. The CDR3 DNA reads as TGTGCCAGCAGTTACTCGGACAGCCAAGAGACCCAGTACTTC. Translating it yields CASSYSDSQETQYF. V is TRBV6-5 and J is TRBJ2-5, with a weak D call TRBD1 (6 bases). The CDR3 extends over 14 amino acids. The germline gives CDR1 MNHEY, CDR2 SVGAGI. Trimming took 0 bases from V and 1 from J, leaving 6 bases between them.

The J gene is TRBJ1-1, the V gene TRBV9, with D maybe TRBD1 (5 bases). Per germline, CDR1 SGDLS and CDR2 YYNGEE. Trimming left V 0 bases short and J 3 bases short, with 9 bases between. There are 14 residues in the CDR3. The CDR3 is CASSVVGGDTEAFF. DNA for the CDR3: TGTGCCAGCAGCGTAGTAGGAGGGGACACTGAAGCTTTCTTT. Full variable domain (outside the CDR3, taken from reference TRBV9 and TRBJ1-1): DSGVTQTPKHLITATGQRVTLRCSPRSGDLSVYWYQQSLDQGLQFLIQYYNGEERAKGNILERFSAQQFPDLHSELNLSSLELGDSALYFCASSVVGGDTEAFFGQGTRLTVV.

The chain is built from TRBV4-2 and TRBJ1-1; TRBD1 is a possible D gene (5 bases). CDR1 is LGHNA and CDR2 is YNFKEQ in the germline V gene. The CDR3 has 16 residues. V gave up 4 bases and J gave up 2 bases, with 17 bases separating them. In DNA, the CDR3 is TGTGCCAGCAGCCCCTTCCCTCGACAGATTAACACTGAAGCTTTCTTT. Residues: CASSPFPRQINTEAFF.

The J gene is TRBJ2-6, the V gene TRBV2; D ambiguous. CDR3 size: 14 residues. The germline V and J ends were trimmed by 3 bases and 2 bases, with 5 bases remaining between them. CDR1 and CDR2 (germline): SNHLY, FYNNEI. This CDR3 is CASSDLPGANVLTF. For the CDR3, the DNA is TGTGCCAGCAGTGATCTTCCTGGGGCCAACGTCCTGACTTTC.

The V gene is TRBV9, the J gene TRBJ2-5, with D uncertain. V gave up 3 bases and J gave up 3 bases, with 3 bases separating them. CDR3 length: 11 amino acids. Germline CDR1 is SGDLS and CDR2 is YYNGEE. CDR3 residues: CASSAEETQYF. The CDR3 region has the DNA TGTGCCAGCAGCGCGGAAGAGACCCAGTACTTC.

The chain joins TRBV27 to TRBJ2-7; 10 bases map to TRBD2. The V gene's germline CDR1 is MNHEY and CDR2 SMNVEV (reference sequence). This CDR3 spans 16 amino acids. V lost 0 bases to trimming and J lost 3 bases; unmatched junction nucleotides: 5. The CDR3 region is CASSLSVLAGLYEQYF. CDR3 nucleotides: TGTGCCAGCAGTTTATCGGTACTAGCGGGACTCTACGAGCAGTACTTC.

CDR3: CARSFRRERPFYSNQPQHF. CDR3 bases: TGTGCCAGAAGCTTTAGACGGGAACGACCTTTCTATAGCAATCAGCCCCAGCATTTT. V and J are TRBV5-3 and TRBJ1-5, with D unclear. Being an ORF, TRBV5-3 has a function that is uncertain. This CDR3 is built from 19 residues. Trimming pared 2 bases from V and 0 bases from J, leaving 21 bases between.

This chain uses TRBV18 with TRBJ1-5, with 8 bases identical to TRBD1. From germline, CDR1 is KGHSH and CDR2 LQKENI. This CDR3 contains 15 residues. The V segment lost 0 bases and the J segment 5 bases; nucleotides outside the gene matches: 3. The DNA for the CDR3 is TGTGCCAGCTCACCACCGCACAGGGGGGATCAGCCCCAGCATTTT. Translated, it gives CASSPPHRGDQPQHF.

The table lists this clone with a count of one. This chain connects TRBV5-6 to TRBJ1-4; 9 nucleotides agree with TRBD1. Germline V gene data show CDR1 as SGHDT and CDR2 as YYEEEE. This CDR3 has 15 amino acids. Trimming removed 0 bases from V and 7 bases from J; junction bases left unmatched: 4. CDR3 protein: CASSLATGGGEKLFF. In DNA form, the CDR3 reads TGTGCCAGCAGCTTGGCAACAGGGGGCGGTGAAAAACTGTTTTTT.

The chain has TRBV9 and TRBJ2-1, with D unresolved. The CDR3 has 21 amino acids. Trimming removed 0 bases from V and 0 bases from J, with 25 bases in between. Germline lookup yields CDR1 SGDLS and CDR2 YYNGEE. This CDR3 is CASSVGLLSPELYSSYNEQFF. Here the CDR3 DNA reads TGTGCCAGCAGCGTAGGCTTACTTTCACCCGAGCTTTACAGCTCCTACAATGAGCAGTTCTTC.

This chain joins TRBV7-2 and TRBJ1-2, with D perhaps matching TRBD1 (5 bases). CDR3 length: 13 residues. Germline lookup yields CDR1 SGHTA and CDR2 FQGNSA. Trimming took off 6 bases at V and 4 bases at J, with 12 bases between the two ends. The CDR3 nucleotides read TGTGCCAGCAGTACTGACAGCCTCTATGGCTACACCTTC. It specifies CASSTDSLYGYTF.